These 16 T cell receptor beta chains were all obtained from the same sample, sequenced in a study of blood T cell repertoires in COVID-19. Some clones are missing from TCRdb's copy, which holds only in-frame ones; the method was immunoSEQ multiplex PCR. The table has about 170,000 clones, 83% seen once. The sequencing input was peripheral blood. The receptors derive from an elderly woman with acute or convalescent COVID-19.

This chain links TRBV3-1 (or the pseudogene TRBV3-2) with TRBJ2-5; 10 bases align to TRBD2. CDR1 LGHDT and CDR2 YNNKEL come from the germline V gene (reference sequence). The CDR3 loop spans 14 amino acids. V lost 4 bases, J lost 3 bases, and 2 bases stayed unmatched. Here the CDR3 DNA reads TGTGCCAGCAGCCTCCTAGCGGGAGAAGAGACCCAGTACTTC. Protein: CASSLLAGEETQYF.

With regard to this clone: One junction end does not reproduce the germline sequence, and a read error may be involved. Other DNA sequences in the same sample also yield this CDR3. The chain carries TRBV7-2 and TRBJ2-7; TRBD2 matches 9 bases. Germline CDR1 and CDR2: SGHTA and FQGNSA. This CDR3 has 15 residues. CDR3 amino acids: CASSLNSGSSYEQYF. The CDR3 nucleotides are TGTGCCAGCAGCCTTAATAGCGGGAGCTCCTACGAGCAGTACTTT.

The chain links TRBV5-1 to TRBJ2-5, with D maybe TRBD1 (6 bases). The CDR3 covers 14 residues. Germline V gene sequence: CDR1 SGHRS, CDR2 YFSETQ. With 1 base removed from V and 0 bases from J, the gap between germline ends came to 7 bases. In DNA form, the CDR3 reads TGCGCCAGCAGCTTGAGGGGGAACCAAGAGACCCAGTACTTC. It translates to CASSLRGNQETQYF.

The CDR3 region is CASGGASQPQHF. Written as DNA, the CDR3 is TGTGCCAGTGGTGGGGCTAGTCAGCCCCAGCATTTT. The V gene is TRBV19, the J gene TRBJ1-5; D may be TRBD1 (5 bases). CDR3 length equals 12 residues. Trimming removed 8 bases at V and 6 bases at J, with 11 bases between. Germline V gene lookup returns CDR1 LNHDA and CDR2 SQIVND (reference sequence). Combining the CDR3 with reference TRBV19 and TRBJ1-5 gives the whole variable domain DGGITQSPKYLFRKEGQNVTLSCEQNLNHDAMYWYRQDPGQGLRLIYYSQIVNDFQKGDIAEGYSVSREKKESFPLTVTSAQKNPTAFYLCASGGASQPQHFGDGTRLSIL.

This chain links TRBV19 with TRBJ2-5; the D gene is possibly TRBD1 (7 bases). The CDR3 is 13 residues long. CDR1 and CDR2 from the germline V gene are LNHDA and SQIVND (reference sequence). Trimming cost V 5 bases and J 5 bases, with 12 bases left between them. The CDR3 region is CASSQGGAETQYF. The CDR3 DNA sequence: TGTGCCAGTAGTCAGGGGGGAGCGGAGACCCAGTACTTC.

This clone appeared a single time. The V call is TRBV28, the J call TRBJ1-4; 7 bases agree with TRBD1. The length of the CDR3 is 14 residues. Germline V lookup: CDR1 MDHEN, CDR2 SYDVKM. After removal of 6 bases from V and 4 bases from J, the junction contained 5 bases not matched to a gene. Here the CDR3 reads CASSTGTVNEKLFF. CDR3 DNA sequence: TGTGCCAGCAGCACCGGGACAGTTAATGAAAAACTGTTTTTT.

The CDR3 bases are TGTGCCAGCAGCTTGGATATGGGGGGCGAGCAGTACTTC. This encodes CASSLDMGGEQYF. The chain has TRBV5-8 and TRBJ2-7; TRBD2 might be the D (6 bases). Germline values: CDR1 SGHTS, CDR2 YDEGEE. Deletions cut 0 bases from V and 6 bases from J, with 10 bases between. The CDR3 length is 13 residues.

This rearrangement joins TRBV19 to TRBJ2-7, with D possibly TRBD1 on 6 matching bases. The CDR3 has 14 residues. V lost 3 bases to trimming and J lost 6 bases, with 15 bases between them. The germline gives CDR1 LNHDA, CDR2 SQIVND (reference sequence). CDR3 in amino acids: CASSIEPIQGEQYF. In DNA, the CDR3 is TGTGCCAGTAGTATCGAACCTATACAGGGCGAGCAGTACTTC.

The chain combines TRBV5-1 with TRBJ2-1, with 14 nucleotides matching TRBD2. Germline loops: CDR1 SGHRS, CDR2 YFSETQ. V trimming: 2 bases; J trimming: 9 bases; junction bases outside the gene matches: 4. The CDR3 is made up of 15 amino acids. The CDR3 nucleotides read TGCGCCAGCAGCTTAGGACTAGCGGGAGGAGGTGAGCAGTTCTTC. Translating gives CASSLGLAGGGEQFF.

The chain uses TRBV29-1 and TRBJ2-5; 7 positions match TRBD2. CDR3 size: 13 residues. With 1 base clipped from V and 6 bases from J, the junction kept 5 bases outside the gene matches. The germline gives CDR1 SQVTM, CDR2 ANQGSEA. The CDR3 protein is CSVEGVSGQTQYF. As DNA, the CDR3 is TGCAGCGTTGAAGGGGTTAGCGGGCAGACCCAGTACTTC. Supplemented by reference TRBV29-1 and TRBJ2-5, the full variable domain reads SAVISQKPSRDICQRGTSLTIQCQVDSQVTMMFWYRQQPGQSLTLIATANQGSEATYESGFVIDKFPISRPNLTFSTLTVSNMSPEDSSIYLCSVEGVSGQTQYFGPGTRLLVL.

This chain uses TRBV5-1 with TRBJ1-2; 7 bases map to TRBD1. This CDR3 spans 13 amino acids. J lost 8 bases, V lost 4 bases, and 8 bases had no gene match. CDR1 and CDR2 (germline): SGHRS, YFSETQ. CDR3 coding DNA: TGCGCCAGCAGCGTCACAGGGGTGAGAGGCTACACCTTC. Translated: CASSVTGVRGYTF.

This chain links TRBV4-1 with TRBJ2-1; 8 bases match TRBD2. CDR3 size: 17 residues. The germline gives CDR1 MGHRA, CDR2 YSYEKL. The junction had 8 bases not matched to a gene; V was cut back by 4 bases and J by 0 bases. The CDR3 DNA sequence: TGCGCCAGCAGCCGAGGACTAGCTACGAGCTCCTACAATGAGCAGTTCTTC. Translation gives CASSRGLATSSYNEQFF.

This clone was detected only a few times. The rearrangement uses TRBV6-6 and TRBJ1-6; 8 bases align to TRBD1. There are 15 residues in the CDR3. The V gene's germline CDR1 is MNHNY and CDR2 SVGAGI (reference sequence). V lost 6 bases and J lost 5; bases outside the gene matches: 6. The CDR3 region has the DNA TGTGCCAGCAGACCCCCGGGACAGGATAATTCACCCCTCCACTTT. Translation: CASRPPGQDNSPLHF.

This rearrangement joins TRBV6-5 to TRBJ1-1; D remains ambiguous. Germline CDR1 and CDR2: MNHEY and SVGAGI. With 6 bases removed from V and 4 bases from J, the gap between germline ends came to 15 bases. The CDR3 consists of 14 residues. In DNA, the CDR3 is TGTGCCAGCAGGAACCCCGGAGCGGGCACTGAAGCTTTCTTT. Its translation is CASRNPGAGTEAFF.

The CDR3 here is CSVSRGGTVYEQYF. Here the CDR3 DNA reads TGCAGTGTTAGTCGTGGCGGGACGGTTTACGAGCAGTACTTC. J is TRBJ2-7 and V is TRBV20-1; possibly TRBD2 for D (6 bases). From germline, CDR1 is DFQATT and CDR2 SNEGSKA (reference sequence). V was shortened by 7 bases and J by 4 bases, with 20 bases between the two germline ends. This CDR3 region has 14 residues.

The chain is built from TRBV9 and TRBJ2-2; no clear D. V was clipped by 2 bases and J by 5 bases, with 4 bases between them. The germline gives CDR1 SGDLS, CDR2 YYNGEE. The CDR3 covers 12 residues. The CDR3: CASSVLTGELFF. The CDR3, as DNA: TGTGCCAGCAGCGTCTTGACCGGGGAGCTGTTTTTT.